This T cell receptor beta chain emerged from a study of OX40 agonist ivuxolimab in advanced cancers. The CDR3 length is 12 residues. In germline, CDR1 is SQVTM, CDR2 ANQGSEA. Profiling relied on immunoSEQ multiplex PCR, and the TCRdb table lists in-frame clones only, not all of them. The sample contains about 71,000 clones, 65% to 85% of which appear only once. This TCR was sampled from an adult with an advanced solid tumor such as melanoma, head and neck, liver or kidney cancer. The gene calls are TRBV29-1 and TRBJ2-5, with D uncertain. The J call is uncertain, as TRBJ2-7 better fits the DNA end. The material sequenced was CD4+ or CD8+ T cells sorted from blood, taken in a trial of the OX40 agonist ivuxolimab. CDR3 sequence (DNA): TGCAGCGTAGGAACGACACTCTACGAGCAGTACTTC. This codes for CSVGTTLYEQYF.